Listed below are T cell receptor beta chains from one sample, sequenced in a study of blood T cell repertoires in COVID-19. TCRdb's copy holds only in-frame clones and misses some; the assay was immunoSEQ multiplex PCR. The sample contains some 300,000 clones, around nine tenths of which appear only once. Input material: PBMCs or T cells enriched from blood (not recorded which). The receptor source for this set is a woman aged 45 to 65 who had been exposed to COVID-19. Each CDR3 is given with its conserved first and last residue. D genes are given only for firm matches. Size is omitted from some rows. Given values are once, few, many or a class for expanded clones.

>TRBJ1-4|once|15|-|TRBV27
CASSLIGGSNEKLFF
TGTGCCAGCAGTTTAATAGGCGGATCTAATGAAAAACTGTTTTTT
>TRBJ2-5|-|16|TRBD1|TRBV3-1/TRBV3-2
CASSQETGRGRETQYF
TGTGCCAGCAGCCAAGAAACGGGCAGGGGGCGTGAGACCCAGTACTTC
>TRBJ1-2|once|13|-|TRBV28
CASSFSGLYGYTF
TGTGCCAGCAGTTTCTCAGGGCTCTATGGCTACACCTTC
>TRBJ1-6|once|15|-|TRBV11-2
CASSLEAGKNSPLHF
TGTGCCAGCAGCTTAGAGGCAGGGAAGAATTCACCCCTCCACTTT
>TRBJ2-2|once|17|TRBD1|TRBV28
CASSSAGTATNTGELFF
TGTGCCAGCAGTTCCGCCGGGACAGCTACGAACACCGGGGAGCTGTTTTTT
>TRBJ2-5|-|18|TRBD2|TRBV5-6
CASSYPGLAGGNEETQYF
TGTGCCAGCAGCTATCCGGGACTAGCGGGGGGAAATGAAGAGACCCAGTACTTC
>TRBJ1-6|-|15|-|TRBV6-4
CASSEVPDRNSPLHF
TGTGCCAGCAGTGAAGTCCCCGACAGAAATTCACCCCTCCACTTT
>TRBJ2-1|-|16|TRBD2|TRBV5-8
CASSSLLAGGPGEQFF
TGTGCCAGCAGCTCCCTACTAGCGGGGGGGCCCGGTGAGCAGTTCTTC
>TRBJ2-7|-|14|TRBD1|TRBV19
CASTDRGPSYEQYF
TGTGCCAGTACCGACAGGGGGCCTTCCTACGAGCAGTACTTC
>TRBJ2-5|-|15|-|TRBV28
CASSFRGILQETQYF
TGTGCCAGCAGTTTCCGGGGGATACTTCAAGAGACCCAGTACTTC
>TRBJ2-7|-|14|-|TRBV28
CASKLGGLVHEQYF
TGTGCCAGCAAACTGGGAGGCCTGGTCCACGAGCAGTACTTC
>TRBJ2-3|-|15|TRBD2|TRBV2
CASKREAGGADTQYF
TGTGCCAGCAAGCGGGAGGCAGGGGGGGCCGATACGCAGTATTTT
>TRBJ2-6|-|16|-|TRBV5-5
CASSLAEGSGANVLTF
TGTGCCAGCAGCTTGGCCGAGGGATCTGGGGCCAACGTCCTGACTTTC
>TRBJ1-4|-|13|-|TRBV2
CASSQGPLGKLFF
TGTGCCAGTTCACAGGGCCCCTTGGGGAAACTGTTTTTT
>TRBJ1-2|-|14|-|TRBV19
CASTLDPRSGGYTF
TGTGCCAGTACCCTGGATCCCCGGTCAGGGGGCTACACCTTC
>TRBJ2-7|-|17|-|TRBV3-1/TRBV3-2
CASSHERGRERRYEQYF
TGTGCCAGCAGCCATGAGAGGGGACGGGAGAGGAGATACGAGCAGTACTTC
>TRBJ2-6|-|16|-|TRBV28
CASSLRGGSGANVLTF
TGTGCCAGCAGTCTGAGGGGGGGCTCTGGGGCCAACGTCCTGACTTTC